One and the same sample provided the 8 T cell receptor beta chains below, sequenced in a study of control samples from healthy donors and cancer patients. Sequencing was performed with immunoSEQ multiplex PCR; in TCRdb, only in-frame clones are kept and a portion is missing. The data contain about 95,000 clones, less than 90% of them singletons. Sequenced sample: blood. The receptors originated from a woman in her 70s in good health.

The chain uses TRBV6-5 and TRBJ1-1; 7 bases line up with TRBD1. This CDR3 has 13 amino acids. Germline CDR1 MNHEY, CDR2 SVGAGI. V lost 7 bases to trimming and J lost 4 bases; unmatched junction nucleotides: 6. The CDR3 here is CASKVQGFTEAFF. CDR3 DNA sequence: TGTGCCAGCAAGGTACAGGGGTTCACTGAAGCTTTCTTT.

The V call is TRBV11-3, the J call TRBJ2-7, with D possibly being TRBD2 (6 bases). V lost 5 bases, J lost 1 base, and 18 bases lay in between. The CDR3 length is 16 residues. From germline, CDR1 is SGHNT and CDR2 YENEEA. In nucleotides, the CDR3 is TGTGCCAGCAGCCCTAGCTTTGGGGAGGAATCCTACGAGCAGTACTTC. It specifies CASSPSFGEESYEQYF.

This clone appeared a single time. This sequence joins TRBV5-6 and TRBJ1-4; D not resolved. V was cut by 0 bases and J by 4 bases, with 10 bases left in between. Germline-derived CDR1 and CDR2 are SGHDT and YYEEEE. This CDR3 spans 15 amino acids. The CDR3 bases are TGTGCCAGCAGCTTGGGAGGCCCCCTTAATGAAAAACTGTTTTTT. It encodes CASSLGGPLNEKLFF.

The CDR3 loop is CASSLAGYDLRANVLTF. CDR3 nucleotide sequence: TGCGCCAGCAGCTTGGCTGGTTACGATCTCCGGGCCAACGTCCTGACTTTC. The chain joins TRBV5-1 to TRBJ2-6, with D unclear. Germline V lookup: CDR1 SGHRS, CDR2 YFSETQ. Trimming pared 0 bases from V and 5 bases from J, leaving 15 bases between. This CDR3 contains 17 residues.

The V call is TRBV18, the J call TRBJ1-3; a weak D match, TRBD1 (6 bases). Per germline, CDR1 KGHSH and CDR2 LQKENI. V lost 5 bases to trimming and J lost 4 bases, with 21 bases between them. This CDR3 has 17 amino acids. The CDR3 sequence is CASSTQHGTGPGNTIYF. CDR3 in DNA: TGTGCCAGCTCAACACAGCACGGAACAGGGCCCGGAAACACCATATATTTT.

V is TRBV18 and J is TRBJ2-7, with a possible D match to TRBD1 (6 bases). Germline V lookup: CDR1 KGHSH, CDR2 LQKENI. Trimming stripped 0 bases from V and 4 bases from J, with 7 bases between. This CDR3 is 13 amino acids long. The CDR3 DNA sequence: TGTGCCAGCTCACCACCGGGGGCATACGAGCAGTACTTC. It translates to CASSPPGAYEQYF.

V is TRBV3-1 (or the pseudogene TRBV3-2) and J is TRBJ1-2; no reliable D call. The V end was cut by 7 bases, the J end by 0 bases, with 9 bases between. CDR3 length equals 13 residues. Per germline, CDR1 LGHDT and CDR2 YNNKEL (reference sequence). CDR3 residues: CASTTGSNYGYTF. Written as DNA, the CDR3 is TGTGCCAGCACGACTGGTTCTAACTATGGCTACACCTTC.

The CDR3 sequence: CASSSGPITEAFF. In nucleotides, the CDR3 is TGTGCCAGCAGTTCTGGACCGATCACTGAAGCTTTCTTT. V and J are TRBV2 and TRBJ1-1; the D is unclear. The V gene's germline CDR1 is SNHLY and CDR2 FYNNEI. The CDR3 length is 13 residues. Trimming removed 5 bases at V and 4 bases at J, with 11 bases between. The whole variable domain, remainder taken from reference TRBV2 and TRBJ1-1, is EPEVTQTPSHQVTQMGQEVILRCVPISNHLYFYWYRQILGQKVEFLVSFYNNEISEKSEIFDDQFSVERPDGSNFTLKIRSTKLEDSAMYFCASSSGPITEAFFGQGTRLTVV.